This T cell receptor beta chain was recovered during a study of PD-1 blockade in classical Hodgkin lymphoma. General study results and limits: Diminished baseline TCR diversity has been reported in newly diagnosed patients relative to healthy donors. Exclusion applied to patients who initiated nivolumab less than 1 year following ASCT. Prior to therapy, complete responders displayed diversity much like that of newly diagnosed patients.

TCRdb's copy holds only in-frame clones and misses some; the assay was immunoSEQ multiplex PCR. Here the sample spans about 24,000 clones, roughly three quarters being singletons. Every patient relapsed after autologous stem cell transplantation, and brentuximab vedotin exposure varied. CDR3 length equals 14 residues. Germline lookup yields CDR1 MNHNS and CDR2 SASEGT. V shed 7 bases, J shed 7 bases, and the junction held 12 bases outside the gene matches. About this clone: Its antigen is unidentified.

The material was peripheral blood mononuclear cells (PBMCs), obtained at baseline. The chain has TRBV6-1 and TRBJ1-2; TRBD1 matches at 7 bases. This TCR came from a human donor with classical Hodgkin lymphoma. Written as DNA, the CDR3 is TGTGCCAGCACTATGGATGGACAGGTTGGTGGCTACACCTTC. It yields the protein CASTMDGQVGGYTF.